These 25 T cell receptor beta chains share one sample of origin, sequenced in a study of blood T cell repertoires in COVID-19. The assay was immunoSEQ multiplex PCR, and TCRdb's table has in-frame clones only and misses some. The data hold approximately 230,000 clones, with around 88% observed a single time. The sequenced material came from peripheral blood. The receptor set was obtained from an elderly man with acute or convalescent COVID-19.

This clone turned up a few times. The V call is TRBV28, the J call TRBJ2-3; a weak D match, TRBD1 (6 bases). Germline V lookup: CDR1 MDHEN, CDR2 SYDVKM. V shed 0 bases and J shed 5 bases, with 24 bases lying between them. The CDR3 has 19 amino acids. The CDR3 nucleotides read TGTGCCAGCAGTTTATGGACCATCCCCCGGGACAACCAGGGAGATACGCAGTATTTT. It is translated as CASSLWTIPRDNQGDTQYF.

This clone has only one observation. The rearrangement links TRBV11-2 to TRBJ2-2; perhaps TRBD2 as D (6 bases). V lost 5 bases and J 5 bases, leaving 18 bases between the germline ends. Germline CDR1 and CDR2: SGHAT and FQNNGV. CDR3 length: 16 residues. The CDR3 reads CASSNLDLEGTGELFF. In nucleotides, the CDR3 is TGTGCCAGCAGCAACCTTGATTTGGAGGGAACCGGGGAGCTGTTTTTT.

The rearrangement links TRBV28 to TRBJ2-1; 8 bases fit TRBD2. CDR3 size: 17 residues. The germline V gene encodes CDR1 MDHEN and CDR2 SYDVKM. V lost 7 bases and J lost 0; bases outside the gene matches: 11. DNA of the CDR3: TGTGCCAGCACCCGAGTGGGGCTAGCGGGCTCCTACAATGAGCAGTTCTTC. Protein sequence: CASTRVGLAGSYNEQFF.

The rearrangement links TRBV3-1 (or the pseudogene TRBV3-2) to TRBJ2-3, with 10 bases fitting TRBD1. CDR1 LGHDT and CDR2 YNNKEL come from the germline V gene (reference sequence). The CDR3 has 17 amino acids. The trim removed 8 bases at V and 6 bases at J, leaving 17 bases unmatched. This CDR3 is CASPKRGDRGRRDTQYF. CDR3 DNA sequence: TGTGCCAGCCCCAAGCGAGGAGACAGGGGGCGTCGGGATACGCAGTATTTT.

CDR3 DNA: TGTGCCAGCAGGCGACTAGCGGGGGCAAACAATGAGCAGTTCTTC. Translation gives CASRRLAGANNEQFF. This sequence joins TRBV6-4 and TRBJ2-1; 12 bases match TRBD2. This CDR3 is 15 amino acids long. The V segment lost 6 bases and the J segment 5 bases; nucleotides outside the gene matches: 5. Germline loops: CDR1 MRHNA, CDR2 SNTAGT.

This clone has just a few counts. The J gene is TRBJ2-5, the V gene TRBV19; 14 bases line up with TRBD2. The germline gives CDR1 LNHDA, CDR2 SQIVND (reference sequence). This CDR3 is 17 amino acids long. Losses at the gene ends were 6 bases for V and 2 bases for J; bases not matched to a gene: 8. The CDR3 nucleotides read TGTGCCAGTAGATCCTTGGGACTAGCGGGGGAACAAGAGACCCAGTACTTC. It specifies CASRSLGLAGEQETQYF.

The chain recombines TRBV6-5 with TRBJ2-3; D uncertain. V shed 6 bases and J shed 1 base, with 8 bases lying between them. The germline V gene has CDR1 MNHEY and CDR2 SVGAGI. The CDR3 consists of 13 residues. Written as DNA, the CDR3 is TGTGCCAGCAGACTACCTGGCACAGATACGCAGTATTTT. As protein: CASRLPGTDTQYF.

The chain links TRBV27 to TRBJ1-5, with D possibly being TRBD1 (5 bases). The germline V and J ends were trimmed by 7 bases and 0 bases, with 13 bases remaining between them. The CDR3 consists of 15 residues. Germline loops: CDR1 MNHEY, CDR2 SMNVEV (reference sequence). In DNA form, the CDR3 reads TGTGCCAGCAAGGTGGGGGGGGTTAGCAATCAGCCCCAGCATTTT. Translation: CASKVGGVSNQPQHF.

This clone was observed a handful of times. The genes are TRBV14 and TRBJ1-1; TRBD1 aligns across 10 bases. Germline-derived CDR1 and CDR2 are SGHDN and FVKESK. The CDR3 runs 15 residues. Trimming removed 9 bases from V and 6 bases from J; junction bases left unmatched: 13. The CDR3: CASTQRGQGSPEAFF. CDR3 DNA sequence: TGTGCCAGTACTCAGAGGGGACAGGGGTCGCCTGAAGCTTTCTTT.

V usage is TRBV6-6 and J usage is TRBJ2-5; D is undetermined. CDR1 is MNHNY, CDR2 SVGAGI, per germline (reference sequence). This CDR3 has 11 residues. The V and J ends lost 4 bases and 3 bases respectively, with 3 bases between them. The CDR3 loop is CASSSEETQYF. The CDR3 DNA follows: TGTGCCAGCAGTTCCGAAGAGACCCAGTACTTC.

The chain combines TRBV6-6 with TRBJ1-4; D call uncertain. Germline loops: CDR1 MNHNY, CDR2 SVGAGI (reference sequence). V gave up 0 bases and J gave up 6 bases, with 5 bases separating them. The CDR3 spans 13 residues. CDR3 sequence reads: CASSYSTYEKLFF. As DNA, the CDR3 is TGTGCCAGCAGTTACTCAACATATGAAAAACTGTTTTTT.

This chain joins TRBV11-2 and TRBJ2-7; 8 nucleotides match TRBD1. The trim removed 6 bases at V and 5 bases at J, leaving 9 bases unmatched. The CDR3 covers 14 residues. Germline V gene data show CDR1 as SGHAT and CDR2 as FQNNGV. This CDR3 is CASSPHGRGHEQYF. For the CDR3, the DNA is TGTGCCAGCAGTCCCCACGGCAGGGGGCACGAGCAGTACTTC.

The chain uses TRBV7-9 and TRBJ1-2; TRBD1 matches 8 bases. J gave up 8 bases and V 4 bases, and 3 bases lay outside the gene matches. This CDR3 has 12 residues. The germline V gene encodes CDR1 SEHNR and CDR2 FQNEAQ (reference sequence). The chain's CDR3 is CASSWTGNGYTF. CDR3 nucleotides: TGTGCCAGCAGCTGGACAGGGAACGGCTACACCTTC.

The chain has TRBV28 and TRBJ2-1, with a tentative D call TRBD2 (6 bases). This CDR3 region has 12 residues. V lost 4 bases and J lost 14, with 15 bases in between. Germline V CDR1 and CDR2: MDHEN, SYDVKM. The CDR3 DNA follows: TGTGCCAGCAGTTATAGGCGGGGCGATGAGTTCTTC. It specifies CASSYRRGDEFF.

The genes are TRBV6-5 and TRBJ1-2, with D tentatively TRBD1 (6 bases). The CDR3 consists of 13 residues. V was shortened by 6 bases and J by 3 bases, with 11 bases between the two germline ends. The germline CDR1 and CDR2 sequences are MNHEY and SVGAGI. CDR3 protein: CASRQGTYYGYTF. The CDR3 DNA follows: TGTGCCAGCAGACAGGGAACATACTATGGCTACACCTTC.

CDR3 protein: CASSGRQVRLSYGYTF. The CDR3 coding sequence is TGTGCCAGCAGCGGCCGACAGGTCCGCTTGTCATATGGCTACACCTTC. The chain links TRBV5-4 to TRBJ1-2, with D possibly being TRBD1 (6 bases). The CDR3 spans 16 residues. Germline CDR1 SGHNT, CDR2 YYREEE (reference sequence). V shed 4 bases and J shed 5 bases, with 21 bases lying between them.

The J gene is TRBJ1-4, the V gene TRBV29-1, with D possibly matching TRBD1 (6 bases). Germline lookup yields CDR1 SQVTM and CDR2 ANQGSEA. Trimming cost V 5 bases and J 5 bases, with 9 bases left between them. The CDR3 sequence is 12 residues long. In DNA, the CDR3 is TGCAGCGTTAATAGGGGGAATGAAAAACTGTTTTTT. Translating gives CSVNRGNEKLFF.

J is TRBJ2-7 and V is TRBV7-6; weak D call: TRBD1 (6 bases). Trimming took off 5 bases at V and 3 bases at J, with 17 bases between the two ends. The germline V gene encodes CDR1 SGHVS and CDR2 FNYEAQ. CDR3 length: 15 residues. The CDR3 spells CASSPGTGPSYEQYF. The CDR3 DNA reads TGTGCCAGCAGCCCCGGAACAGGGCCAAGCTACGAGCAGTACTTC.

CDR3 protein: CASSFSGTENIQYF. CDR3 coding DNA: TGCGCCAGCAGCTTCTCCGGGACAGAAAACATTCAGTACTTC. The gene calls are TRBV5-1 and TRBJ2-4; TRBD1 matches 7 bases. J was trimmed by 5 bases and V by 2 bases; bases with no gene match: 4. Per the germline V gene, CDR1 is SGHRS and CDR2 is YFSETQ. The CDR3 consists of 14 residues.

The chain couples TRBV7-2 to TRBJ2-2, with 12 bases lining up with TRBD2. J gave up 4 bases and V 5 bases, and 8 bases lay outside the gene matches. The CDR3 is 17 amino acids. Germline loops: CDR1 SGHTA, CDR2 FQGNSA. The CDR3 loop is CASSTTSGRLATGELFF. The CDR3 DNA sequence: TGTGCCAGCAGCACAACTAGCGGGAGGCTAGCCACCGGGGAGCTGTTTTTT.

This clone was recorded once. The CDR3 coding sequence is TGTGCCAGCAGTGTCGACAGGGGCGCTAAGAATTCACCCCTCCACTTT. Its protein is CASSVDRGAKNSPLHF. This chain connects TRBV7-2 to TRBJ1-6; TRBD1 matches 8 bases. Germline assignment: CDR1 SGHTA and CDR2 FQGNSA. The ends lost 6 bases at V and 7 bases at J; junction bases unmatched: 11. The CDR3 totals 16 residues. Supplemented by reference TRBV7-2 and TRBJ1-6, the full variable domain reads GAGVSQSPSNKVTEKGKDVELRCDPISGHTALYWYRQSLGQGLEFLIYFQGNSAPDKSGLPSDRFSAERTGGSVSTLTIQRTQQEDSAVYLCASSVDRGAKNSPLHFGNGTRLTVT.

Note on this clone: The junction departs from germline at one end; a sequencing error may be responsible. The rearrangement uses TRBV19 and TRBJ1-2; TRBD1 aligns across 7 bases. The germline CDR1 and CDR2 sequences are LNHDA and SQIVND (reference sequence). This CDR3 has 13 residues. Here the CDR3 DNA reads TGTGCCAGTAGTAAAAGAGGGATCGGGACAGCCGACTTC. It specifies CASSKRGIGTADF.

This rearrangement joins TRBV24-1 to TRBJ1-5; D unclear. The V gene lost 3 bases and the J gene lost 6 bases, with 14 bases spanning the gap. In germline, CDR1 is KGHDR, CDR2 SFDVKD. The CDR3 is made up of 15 amino acids. The CDR3: CATSDREVKSQPQHF. Here the CDR3 DNA reads TGTGCCACCAGTGATAGGGAGGTAAAATCTCAGCCCCAGCATTTT.

CDR3: CASSPRDSLTSTDTQYF. CDR3 sequence (DNA): TGCGCCAGCAGCCCAAGAGATTCCCTGACTAGCACAGATACGCAGTATTTT. The chain employs TRBV4-3 and TRBJ2-3; D is unresolved. The CDR3 has 17 amino acids. Per the germline V gene, CDR1 is LGHNA and CDR2 is YSLEER. V lost 4 bases to trimming and J lost 0 bases, with 17 bases between them.

V usage is TRBV7-2 and J usage is TRBJ2-1; a weak D match, TRBD2 (6 bases). The V and J ends lost 7 bases and 0 bases respectively, with 22 bases between them. Germline values: CDR1 SGHTA, CDR2 FQGNSA. The CDR3 extends over 18 amino acids. DNA for the CDR3: TGTGCCAGCATAATACCAGTAAGCGGGCGCAGCTCCTACAATGAGCAGTTCTTC. Translated, it gives CASIIPVSGRSSYNEQFF.